The T cell receptor beta chain under discussion was sequenced for a study of blood T cell repertoires in COVID-19. About the study: PBMCs, B-cell-depleted T cells, or T cells were the source of the cDNA or gDNA that made up the material.

Original methodology: By means of reference gene primer amplification, nucleated cell counts were estimated. Some clones are missing from TCRdb's copy, which holds only in-frame ones; the method was immunoSEQ multiplex PCR. V and J calls and clone size are given by that table; D and trimming were obtained from the DNA. The table lists approximately 85,000 clones, roughly 85% of them singletons. This CDR3 spans 16 amino acids. Germline values: CDR1 LGHNA, CDR2 YSLEER. Trimming at V came to 3 bases and at J to 4 bases, leaving 8 bases not matched to a gene. Only a few counts were recorded for this clone.

The rearrangement uses TRBV4-3 and TRBJ1-4; 7 positions agree with TRBD1. This clonotype was obtained from a man aged 45-60 years with active or convalescent COVID-19. Specimen: peripheral blood. CDR3 loop: CASSQTTGRGNEKLFF. CDR3 in DNA: TGCGCCAGCAGCCAGACGACAGGGAGAGGTAATGAAAAACTGTTTTTT.